One and the same sample provided the 25 T cell receptor beta chains below, sequenced in a study of T cell responses to AZD1222 COVID-19 vaccine. Using immunoSEQ multiplex PCR, the repertoire was profiled, and TCRdb retains in-frame clones only, with some absent. The repertoire holds about 140,000 clones, with 80% to 95% as singletons. Source: peripheral blood, taken on day 0 of AZD1222 vaccination. These receptors were obtained from an adult in good health.

The chain recombines TRBV5-8 with TRBJ1-2; D not certain. In germline, CDR1 is SGHTS, CDR2 YDEGEE. The CDR3 has 12 amino acids. Trimming cost V 4 bases and J 1 base, with 5 bases left between them. For the CDR3, the DNA is TGTGCCAGCAGCGCTATTAACTATGGCTACACCTTC. Protein product: CASSAINYGYTF.

V is TRBV2 and J is TRBJ2-3; D gene uncertain. Germline V gene sequence: CDR1 SNHLY, CDR2 FYNNEI. There are 15 residues in the CDR3. V was clipped by 7 bases and J by 2 bases, with 16 bases between them. DNA of the CDR3: TGTGCCAGCACCCTCGGTCCTGCGGCCACAGATACGCAGTATTTT. Translated, it gives CASTLGPAATDTQYF. Supplemented by reference TRBV2 and TRBJ2-3, the full variable domain reads EPEVTQTPSHQVTQMGQEVILRCVPISNHLYFYWYRQILGQKVEFLVSFYNNEISEKSEIFDDQFSVERPDGSNFTLKIRSTKLEDSAMYFCASTLGPAATDTQYFGPGTRLTVL.

The CDR3 coding sequence is TGTGCCAGCAGGCGCTCCGGGACAACTAATGAAAAACTGTTTTTT. Its translation is CASRRSGTTNEKLFF. This chain uses TRBV6-6 with TRBJ1-4, with D uncertain. This CDR3 comprises 15 residues. CDR1 and CDR2 from the germline V gene are MNHNY and SVGAGI (reference sequence). V was clipped by 6 bases and J by 0 bases, with 11 bases between them.

The J gene is TRBJ1-5, the V gene TRBV30; no firm D call. V lost 1 base and J 6 bases, leaving 13 bases between the germline ends. Germline lookup yields CDR1 GTSNPN and CDR2 SVGIG (reference sequence). This CDR3 is built from 14 residues. The CDR3 spells CAWSGGGPGQPQHF. The CDR3 region has the DNA TGTGCCTGGAGTGGAGGAGGGCCGGGTCAGCCCCAGCATTTT. The full variable domain, rest sourced from reference TRBV30 and TRBJ1-5, is SQTIHQWPATLVQPVGSPLSLECTVEGTSNPNLYWYRQAAGRGLQLLFYSVGIGQISSEVPQNLSASRPQDRQFILSSKKLLLSDSGFYLCAWSGGGPGQPQHFGDGTRLSIL.

This clone was picked up one time. The chain carries TRBV27 and TRBJ1-2; 7 bases agree with TRBD1. CDR3 size: 14 residues. V shed 6 bases and J 2 bases; nucleotides not matched to a gene: 6. Germline assignment: CDR1 MNHEY and CDR2 SMNVEV (reference sequence). The CDR3 nucleotides are TGTGCCAGCAGCCCGGGAGGGGGCAACTATGGCTACACCTTC. It encodes CASSPGGGNYGYTF.

V gene TRBV4-2 combines with J gene TRBJ2-7, with 9 bases matching TRBD2. The CDR3 has 16 amino acids. CDR1 and CDR2 (germline): LGHNA, YNFKEQ. The ends lost 0 bases at V and 2 bases at J; junction bases unmatched: 5. For the CDR3, the DNA is TGTGCCAGCAGCCAAGATCCCGGACTAGCGACCTACGAGCAGTACTTC. Translating it yields CASSQDPGLATYEQYF.

CDR3 region: CASSPPRHRSGYTF. DNA for the CDR3: TGTGCCAGCAGCCCGCCCCGTCATAGGAGTGGCTACACCTTC. J is TRBJ1-2 and V is TRBV28; D remains ambiguous. With 6 bases removed from V and 7 bases from J, the gap between germline ends came to 18 bases. CDR1 is MDHEN, CDR2 SYDVKM, per germline. The CDR3 has 14 amino acids.

The genes are TRBV7-8 and TRBJ2-1; the match to TRBD2 covers 7 bases. With 6 bases clipped from V and 3 bases from J, the junction kept 14 bases outside the gene matches. This CDR3 spans 17 amino acids. Germline assignment: CDR1 SGHVS and CDR2 FQNEAQ. The chain's CDR3 is CASRATPGLQSYNEQFF. CDR3 nucleotide sequence: TGTGCCAGCAGAGCTACCCCGGGACTACAGAGCTACAATGAGCAGTTCTTC.

V gene TRBV12-3 or TRBV12-4 combines with J gene TRBJ1-6, with D unclear. This CDR3 contains 13 residues. The ends were cut back, 6 bases at V and 7 bases at J, with 10 bases in the middle. CDR3: CASSPPMNSPLHF. In DNA form, the CDR3 reads TGTGCCAGCAGCCCACCCATGAATTCACCCCTCCACTTT.

V and J are TRBV7-8 and TRBJ2-7, with D possibly matching TRBD1 (6 bases). V lost 5 bases and J lost 2, with 13 bases in between. The CDR3 loop spans 14 amino acids. The germline V gene has CDR1 SGHVS and CDR2 FQNEAQ. As DNA, the CDR3 is TGTGCCAGCAGCGGGGGCGGCAGGGCCTACGAGCAGTACTTC. The encoded protein is CASSGGGRAYEQYF.

The V call is TRBV6-5, the J call TRBJ2-1, with a possible D match to TRBD2 (5 bases). Per germline, CDR1 MNHEY and CDR2 SVGAGI. The CDR3 loop spans 14 amino acids. V lost 2 bases and J lost 8, with 13 bases in between. The CDR3 spells CASSYKGHGDEQFF. In DNA form, the CDR3 reads TGTGCCAGCAGTTACAAGGGTCACGGGGATGAGCAGTTCTTC.

CDR3 residues: CSATVPGAQYF. CDR3 DNA sequence: TGCAGTGCGACGGTCCCAGGGGCGCAGTATTTT. The chain couples TRBV20-1 to TRBJ2-3, with D tentatively TRBD1 (6 bases). From germline, CDR1 is DFQATT and CDR2 SNEGSKA (reference sequence). This CDR3 contains 11 residues. Trimming removed 6 bases at V and 10 bases at J, with 14 bases between.

The chain carries TRBV30 and TRBJ1-1, with no clear D. The CDR3 is 12 residues long. Germline values: CDR1 GTSNPN, CDR2 SVGIG (reference sequence). V lost 5 bases and J lost 8, with 15 bases in between. The DNA of the CDR3 is TGTGCCTGGGCGGGTCCTAGTCACGAAGCTTTCTTT. Translating it yields CAWAGPSHEAFF.

The V call is TRBV28, the J call TRBJ1-1; 9 bases map to TRBD1. The CDR3 is made up of 14 amino acids. Germline V gene data show CDR1 as MDHEN and CDR2 as SYDVKM. The trim removed 6 bases at V and 4 bases at J, leaving 6 bases unmatched. The CDR3 coding sequence is TGTGCCAGCAGCAAAGAGACAGGGGGCACTGAAGCTTTCTTT. Its translation is CASSKETGGTEAFF.

The chain recombines TRBV27 with TRBJ2-1; 7 bases align to TRBD2. CDR1 and CDR2 from the germline V gene are MNHEY and SMNVEV (reference sequence). V gave up 6 bases and J gave up 5 bases; unmatched junction bases: 10. The CDR3 extends over 15 amino acids. The CDR3 loop reads CASRRAGTSHNEQFF. The CDR3 DNA is TGTGCCAGCAGGCGAGCGGGAACGTCACACAATGAGCAGTTCTTC.

This clone was seen only a few times. The V gene is TRBV7-6, the J gene TRBJ1-4; D not resolved. This CDR3 region has 15 residues. Germline V CDR1 and CDR2: SGHVS, FNYEAQ. The V end lost 3 bases, the J end lost 3 bases, and 11 bases lay between the germline ends. In DNA form, the CDR3 reads TGTGCCAGCAGCTTGCAAGGGCAGGCTAATGAAAAACTGTTTTTT. It is translated as CASSLQGQANEKLFF.

The rearrangement links TRBV5-1 to TRBJ1-2; TRBD1 aligns across 9 bases. From germline, CDR1 is SGHRS and CDR2 YFSETQ. V gave up 4 bases and J gave up 3 bases; unmatched junction bases: 4. This CDR3 region has 14 residues. CDR3 residues: CASSPRTGDYGYTF. CDR3 sequence (DNA): TGCGCCAGCAGCCCTAGGACAGGGGACTATGGCTACACCTTC.

CDR3 sequence: CASRPPTGADRYTF. The DNA of the CDR3 is TGTGCCAGCCGCCCCCCGACAGGGGCGGATCGCTACACCTTC. The rearrangement links TRBV25-1 to TRBJ1-2; 8 nucleotides match TRBD1. Losses at the gene ends were 8 bases for V and 9 bases for J; bases not matched to a gene: 14. The CDR3 loop spans 14 amino acids. Germline values: CDR1 MGHDK, CDR2 SYGVNS.

The chain joins TRBV29-1 to TRBJ1-1; D ambiguous. Trimming stripped 6 bases from V and 5 bases from J, with 19 bases between. The germline V gene has CDR1 SQVTM and CDR2 ANQGSEA. The CDR3 consists of 14 residues. CDR3 residues: CSVETEDRVTEAFF. The CDR3 DNA is TGCAGCGTCGAAACAGAGGATAGAGTAACTGAAGCTTTCTTT. The whole variable domain, filled in from reference TRBV29-1 and TRBJ1-1, reads SAVISQKPSRDICQRGTSLTIQCQVDSQVTMMFWYRQQPGQSLTLIATANQGSEATYESGFVIDKFPISRPNLTFSTLTVSNMSPEDSSIYLCSVETEDRVTEAFFGQGTRLTVV.

V gene TRBV5-6 combines with J gene TRBJ2-1, with TRBD2 identical over 8 bases. Germline V lookup: CDR1 SGHDT, CDR2 YYEEEE. The CDR3 covers 17 residues. Losses at the gene ends were 0 bases for V and 8 bases for J; bases not matched to a gene: 13. In DNA, the CDR3 is TGTGCCAGCAGCTTGGTTGTAGCGGGAAGGTCTAGGGATGAGCAGTTCTTC. This encodes CASSLVVAGRSRDEQFF.

In nucleotides, the CDR3 is TGTGCATCACAAGTAGCGGGCCAGCCCCTAGTCAATGAGCAGTTCTTC. Its translation: CASQVAGQPLVNEQFF. The rearrangement links TRBV2 to TRBJ2-1; TRBD2 aligns across 7 bases. This CDR3 has 16 residues. The V gene's germline CDR1 is SNHLY and CDR2 FYNNEI.

This chain uses TRBV6-2 or TRBV6-3 with TRBJ2-7, with 8 bases that match TRBD2. With 0 bases clipped from V and 2 bases from J, the junction kept 0 bases outside the gene matches. The germline V gene has CDR1 MNHEY and CDR2 SVGEGT. This CDR3 has 14 residues. DNA for the CDR3: TGTGCCAGCAGTTACTCGACTAGCGCCTACGAGCAGTACTTC. Amino acids: CASSYSTSAYEQYF.

For the CDR3, the DNA is TGTGCCACCAGTGATTTGGGATCCTACGAGCAGTACTTC. Translation gives CATSDLGSYEQYF. The V call is TRBV24-1, the J call TRBJ2-7; D remains ambiguous. CDR3 size: 13 residues. Germline-derived CDR1 and CDR2 are KGHDR and SFDVKD. V gave up 0 bases and J gave up 1 base, with 3 bases separating them.

The rearrangement uses TRBV10-2 and TRBJ1-1; TRBD1 might be the D (5 bases). Germline loops: CDR1 WSHSY, CDR2 SAAADI. Between the trimmed V and J ends, which lost 6 bases and 1 base, there was a span of 9 bases. CDR3 length equals 13 residues. CDR3 region: CASRGTGNTEAFF. The CDR3 coding sequence is TGCGCCAGCAGGGGGACTGGGAACACTGAAGCTTTCTTT.

The V call is TRBV6-5, the J call TRBJ2-7; no firm D call. The V end lost 6 bases, the J end lost 1 base, and 16 bases lay between the germline ends. Germline CDR1 reads MNHEY; CDR2 reads SVGAGI. This CDR3 spans 15 amino acids. The CDR3 here is CASSPPLVRSYEQYF. The CDR3 nucleotides are TGTGCCAGCAGCCCGCCATTGGTTCGATCCTACGAGCAGTACTTC.